These 31 T cell receptor beta chains were all obtained from the same sample, sequenced in a study of CD8 T cells in ankylosing spondylitis. TCRdb re-called the 5' RACE reads through MiXCR, storing one row per CDR3 protein. The sample holds fewer than 250,000 distinct CDR3 sequences; more than 9% are singletons and the top ten take about 3%. Source material: blood, either unsorted or a sorted T cell fraction (not recorded which). These TCRs come from a male donor with ankylosing spondylitis or in good health (not recorded which).

CDR3 protein: CASSQDLGGWTEAFF. The CDR3, as DNA: TGCGCCAGCAGCCAAGATCTGGGGGGGTGGACTGAAGCTTTCTTT. The chain combines TRBV4-1 with TRBJ1-1; TRBD1 might be the D (5 bases). In germline, CDR1 is MGHRA, CDR2 YSYEKL. V lost 0 bases and J lost 5, with 13 bases in between. The CDR3 length is 15 residues.

This clonotype was counted many times. The chain couples TRBV20-1 to TRBJ2-1; the D is unclear. Germline V lookup: CDR1 DFQATT, CDR2 SNEGSKA (reference sequence). CDR3 length equals 12 residues. V lost 3 bases to trimming and J lost 8 bases, with 11 bases between them. The CDR3: CSARVVKDEQFF. CDR3 DNA sequence: TGCAGTGCTAGGGTTGTAAAGGATGAGCAGTTCTTC.

Many counts were recorded for this clonotype. The chain has TRBV12-5 and TRBJ1-2, with 10 bases matching TRBD1. V lost 5 bases, J lost 8 bases, and 5 bases stayed unmatched. Germline CDR1 LGHNT, CDR2 FRNRAP. The CDR3 is 13 amino acids. For the CDR3, the DNA is TGTGCTAGTGGTGGGACAGGGGTTCGGGGCTACACCTTC. It codes for CASGGTGVRGYTF.

The sample holds many counts of this clonotype. The chain recombines TRBV9 with TRBJ2-4, with 9 bases lining up with TRBD2. Trimming cost V 4 bases and J 1 base; bases outside gene matches: 21. This CDR3 has 21 residues. The V gene's germline CDR1 is SGDLS and CDR2 YYNGEE. The CDR3 nucleotides are TGTGCCAGCAGCCCAAAGCCCCGGCTAGCGGGATACTCCGGGGCCAAAAACATTCAGTACTTC. Translated: CASSPKPRLAGYSGAKNIQYF.

In its sample, this clonotype was seen many times. V and J are TRBV5-1 and TRBJ1-1; D unresolved. CDR1 is SGHRS and CDR2 is YFSETQ in the germline V gene. The V end lost 0 bases, the J end lost 5 bases, and 11 bases lay between the germline ends. The CDR3 has 14 residues. CDR3 residues: CASSLDGLGTEAFF. In nucleotides, the CDR3 is TGCGCCAGCAGCTTGGACGGATTAGGGACTGAAGCTTTCTTT.

The chain employs TRBV5-1 and TRBJ2-2; a weak D match, TRBD1 (6 bases). This CDR3 has 16 residues. V lost 3 bases and J 0 bases, leaving 12 bases between the germline ends. The germline CDR1 and CDR2 sequences are SGHRS and YFSETQ. The CDR3 spells CASSWQGTTNTGELFF. CDR3 coding DNA: TGCGCCAGCAGCTGGCAGGGGACAACGAACACCGGGGAGCTGTTTTTT.

This clonotype was seen many times. This chain uses TRBV20-1 with TRBJ2-7, with D uncertain. V was clipped by 6 bases and J by 5 bases, with 17 bases between them. The germline V gene encodes CDR1 DFQATT and CDR2 SNEGSKA (reference sequence). CDR3 length: 13 amino acids. CDR3 in DNA: TGCAGTGCCCCCGCTTCGAGGACCCACGAGCAGTACTTC. Encoded protein: CSAPASRTHEQYF.

There are many counts of this clonotype. The chain is built from TRBV29-1 and TRBJ2-6; D is perhaps TRBD1 or TRBD2 (6 bases each). The V end lost 1 base, the J end lost 4 bases, and 8 bases lay between the germline ends. CDR3 length: 14 amino acids. Germline V lookup: CDR1 SQVTM, CDR2 ANQGSEA. This CDR3 is CSVEAGAGANVLTF. Here the CDR3 DNA reads TGCAGCGTTGAAGCGGGGGCCGGGGCCAACGTCCTGACTTTC. Based on the CDR3 plus reference TRBV29-1 and TRBJ2-6, the full variable domain is SAVISQKPSRDICQRGTSLTIQCQVDSQVTMMFWYRQQPGQSLTLIATANQGSEATYESGFVIDKFPISRPNLTFSTLTVSNMSPEDSSIYLCSVEAGAGANVLTFGAGSRLTVL.

This clonotype was seen repeatedly, ten times or more. The chain uses TRBV20-1 and TRBJ2-7, with 8 bases fitting TRBD1. In germline, CDR1 is DFQATT, CDR2 SNEGSKA (reference sequence). This CDR3 contains 14 residues. V gave up 0 bases and J gave up 1 base; unmatched junction bases: 2. CDR3 nucleotide sequence: TGCAGTGCTAGAGATGGACAGGGTTCCTACGAGCAGTACTTC. This codes for CSARDGQGSYEQYF.

This clonotype turned up a few times. The CDR3 region has the DNA TGTGCCACGAGGACTAGCGGGAGCTACGAGCAGTACTTC. Amino acid sequence: CATRTSGSYEQYF. The chain is built from TRBV12-3 or TRBV12-4 and TRBJ2-7; TRBD2 agrees at 13 bases. The CDR3 spans 13 residues. After removal of 10 bases from V and 3 bases from J, the junction contained 3 bases not matched to a gene.

This clonotype was recorded at least ten times. This rearrangement joins TRBV5-1 to TRBJ1-1; TRBD1 might be the D (5 bases). Germline assignment: CDR1 SGHRS and CDR2 YFSETQ. Deletions cut 2 bases from V and 8 bases from J, with 13 bases between. This CDR3 has 13 amino acids. The CDR3 DNA sequence: TGCGCCAGCAGCTTCCGGGCAGGGATCGAAGCTTTCTTT. Translated, it gives CASSFRAGIEAFF. The full variable domain, with the rest looked up from reference TRBV5-1 and TRBJ1-1, is KAGVTQTPRYLIKTRGQQVTLSCSPISGHRSVSWYQQTPGQGLQFLFEYFSETQRNKGNFPGRFSGRQFSNSRSEMNVSTLELGDSALYLCASSFRAGIEAFFGQGTRLTVV.

This clonotype was observed at least ten times. This rearrangement joins TRBV11-1 to TRBJ1-6; D unclear. This CDR3 region has 13 residues. V lost 1 base and J lost 10, with 8 bases in between. Germline CDR1 is SGHAT and CDR2 is FQDESV (reference sequence). DNA for the CDR3: TGTGCCAGCAGCTTAGACGGGGTCTCACCCCTCCACTTT. Its protein product is CASSLDGVSPLHF.

In this sample, this clonotype turned up many times. The chain is built from TRBV10-3 and TRBJ2-7; D remains ambiguous. The germline CDR1 and CDR2 sequences are ENHRY and SYGVKD. This CDR3 has 13 residues. V lost 0 bases and J 6 bases, leaving 9 bases between the germline ends. CDR3: CAISESTGAEQYF. CDR3 bases: TGTGCCATCAGTGAGTCGACTGGCGCCGAGCAGTACTTC.

Many counts were recorded for this clonotype. This rearrangement joins TRBV6-2 or TRBV6-3 to TRBJ2-1; D ambiguous. V dropped 2 bases and J dropped 8 bases, with 16 bases sitting between them. Germline lookup yields CDR1 MNHEY and CDR2 SVGEGT. The CDR3 runs to 15 residues. This CDR3 reads CASSYPTMGSDEQFF. The CDR3 DNA sequence: TGTGCCAGCAGTTACCCTACAATGGGTTCAGATGAGCAGTTCTTC.

The chain has TRBV4-2 and TRBJ2-3; D remains unclear. V was cut by 0 bases and J by 2 bases, with 12 bases left in between. The CDR3 spans 16 residues. Germline CDR1 reads LGHNA; CDR2 reads YNFKEQ. Written as DNA, the CDR3 is TGTGCCAGCAGCCAAGAGCTAGTGGGCCCCACAGATACGCAGTATTTT. It encodes CASSQELVGPTDTQYF.

This clonotype was recorded at least ten times. The rearrangement links TRBV5-6 to TRBJ2-2; D gene unclear. The CDR3 is made up of 13 amino acids. V lost 4 bases and J 5 bases, leaving 9 bases between the germline ends. The germline CDR1 and CDR2 sequences are SGHDT and YYEEEE. CDR3 loop: CASSRPETGELFF. The DNA of the CDR3 is TGTGCCAGCAGCCGCCCCGAGACCGGGGAGCTGTTTTTT.

This clonotype has ten or more counts. The chain combines TRBV7-9 with TRBJ1-4; possibly TRBD1 for D (5 bases). CDR1 is SEHNR and CDR2 is FQNEAQ in the germline V gene (reference sequence). The CDR3 runs to 11 residues. V dropped 5 bases and J dropped 7 bases, with 5 bases sitting between them. CDR3 amino acids: CASSRGEKLFF. The CDR3 DNA sequence: TGTGCCAGCAGCAGGGGTGAAAAACTGTTTTTT.

This clonotype was seen a handful of times. CDR3 protein: CSARGGTSTYEQYF. The CDR3, as DNA: TGCAGTGCTAGAGGGGGAACATCTACCTACGAGCAGTACTTC. This sequence joins TRBV20-1 and TRBJ2-7; unclear D gene. Germline-derived CDR1 and CDR2 are DFQATT and SNEGSKA (reference sequence). This CDR3 region has 14 residues. V was clipped by 1 base and J by 2 bases, with 12 bases between them.

This clonotype has ten or more counts. V is TRBV25-1 and J is TRBJ2-1; the D is unclear. Germline V CDR1 and CDR2: MGHDK, SYGVNS. The V end was cut by 1 base, the J end by 9 bases, with 10 bases between. CDR3 size: 13 residues. The CDR3 nucleotides read TGTGCCAGCAGTGAATCCGGGCAGCCTGAGCAGTTCTTC. Its translation is CASSESGQPEQFF. Complete variable domain (other parts from reference TRBV25-1 and TRBJ2-1): EADIYQTPRYLVIGTGKKITLECSQTMGHDKMYWYQQDPGMELHLIHYSYGVNSTEKGDLSSESTVSRIRTEHFPLTLESARPSHTSQYLCASSESGQPEQFFGPGTRLTVL.

This clonotype was seen at least ten times. The gene calls are TRBV5-1 and TRBJ2-4; D gene ambiguous. Germline assignment: CDR1 SGHRS and CDR2 YFSETQ. Trimming pared 5 bases from V and 5 bases from J, leaving 11 bases between. The CDR3 sequence is 13 residues long. The CDR3 is CASSPLGENIQYF. The CDR3 bases are TGCGCCAGCAGTCCCCTCGGAGAAAACATTCAGTACTTC.

The sample holds many counts of this clonotype. CDR3 nucleotides: TGCAGTGCCCCAAAGCCGGGCGCGAACGAGCAGTACTTC. It is translated as CSAPKPGANEQYF. This chain links TRBV20-1 with TRBJ2-7; the D is unclear. The CDR3 sequence is 13 residues long. Germline CDR1 and CDR2: DFQATT and SNEGSKA (reference sequence). V lost 6 bases to trimming and J lost 5 bases, with 17 bases between them.

V gene TRBV5-1 combines with J gene TRBJ1-3; D is uncertain. Germline V gene data show CDR1 as SGHRS and CDR2 as YFSETQ. The CDR3 totals 15 residues. V was clipped by 0 bases and J by 2 bases, with 9 bases between them. DNA for the CDR3: TGCGCCAGCAGCTTGGCGGGGAGTCCTGGAAACACCATATATTTT. As protein: CASSLAGSPGNTIYF.

This clonotype was observed at least ten times. The J gene is TRBJ2-7, the V gene TRBV5-1, with 7 bases aligning to TRBD1. CDR3 length: 14 residues. CDR1 and CDR2 from the germline V gene are SGHRS and YFSETQ. The V segment lost 0 bases and the J segment 7 bases; nucleotides outside the gene matches: 7. The CDR3 coding sequence is TGCGCCAGCAGCTTGGGACAGGGCGATGGGGAGCAGTACTTC. It is translated as CASSLGQGDGEQYF.

In this sample, this clonotype turned up many times. J is TRBJ1-2 and V is TRBV12-3 or TRBV12-4; no firm D call. Trimming removed 4 bases at V and 6 bases at J, with 15 bases between. CDR3 length: 14 residues. CDR3 sequence (DNA): TGTGCCAGCAGTTATTCGACACCCGGGAATGGCTACACCTTC. This encodes CASSYSTPGNGYTF.

The table lists this clonotype with a few counts. This sequence joins TRBV11-1 and TRBJ2-3, with D tentatively TRBD1 or TRBD2 (7 bases each). CDR1 is SGHAT, CDR2 FQDESV, per germline (reference sequence). V dropped 4 bases and J dropped 3 bases, with 20 bases sitting between them. CDR3 length: 17 residues. The CDR3 here is CASSSGRGTDLTDTQYF. In DNA, the CDR3 is TGTGCCAGCAGCTCGGGGAGGGGGACAGACCTTACAGATACGCAGTATTTT.

This clonotype has just a few counts. The V gene is TRBV29-1, the J gene TRBJ2-7, with no clear D. This CDR3 is built from 12 residues. With 7 bases removed from V and 0 bases from J, the gap between germline ends came to 10 bases. The germline gives CDR1 SQVTM, CDR2 ANQGSEA. CDR3 sequence (DNA): TGCAGCGCCGCGACGAGCTCCTACGAGCAGTACTTC. Encoded protein: CSAATSSYEQYF.

This clonotype turned up a few times. The chain is built from TRBV7-9 and TRBJ1-2; 8 nucleotides align to TRBD1. This CDR3 is 13 amino acids long. V lost 5 bases and J lost 6; bases outside the gene matches: 5. CDR1 and CDR2 from the germline V gene are SEHNR and FQNEAQ (reference sequence). CDR3 region: CASSQDRVDGYTF. In DNA form, the CDR3 reads TGTGCCAGCAGCCAGGACAGGGTTGATGGCTACACCTTC.

The rearrangement uses TRBV12-2 and TRBJ1-2; the table's D call, TRBD1, has no DNA check behind it. TRBV12-2 is assigned pseudogene status. CDR3 length equals 15 residues. The CDR3 here is CASRLNRGRGYGYTF. CDR3 DNA: TGTGCAAGTCGCTTAAACAGGGGAAGGGGCTATGGCTACACCTTC.

This clonotype has ten or more counts. This chain links TRBV12-3 or TRBV12-4 with TRBJ2-7; the D gene is possibly TRBD1 (5 bases). The CDR3 consists of 14 residues. V was pared by 2 bases and J by 3 bases, with 11 bases between. CDR3 sequence (DNA): TGTGCCAGCAGTTTAAAAGGGGTTGACTACGAGCAGTACTTC. Its translation is CASSLKGVDYEQYF.

The V gene is TRBV6-7, the J gene TRBJ1-1, with TRBD1 as a possible D gene (6 bases). TRBV6-7 is an open reading frame whose function is uncertain. The germline V and J ends were trimmed by 4 bases and 2 bases, with 17 bases remaining between them. This CDR3 spans 16 amino acids. CDR3: CASSLDRSQSNTEAFF. The CDR3 bases are TGTGCCAGCAGTTTGGACAGATCTCAGTCTAACACTGAAGCTTTCTTT.

This clonotype was counted between two and nine times. The CDR3 nucleotides read TGCAGTGCTAGACCAGGGATTACAGATACGCAGTATTTT. This translates into CSARPGITDTQYF. The V gene is TRBV20-1, the J gene TRBJ2-3, with D perhaps matching TRBD1 (5 bases). V was clipped by 2 bases and J by 3 bases, with 9 bases between them. CDR3 length: 13 residues. The germline CDR1 and CDR2 sequences are DFQATT and SNEGSKA (reference sequence).